This T cell receptor (beta chain) was sequenced in a study of PD-L1 blockade in urothelial cancer. Synthetically made TCR analog templates were put into each PCR as spikes. Clones were read by immunoSEQ multiplex PCR, and TCRdb kept only the in-frame ones, dropping some. In the table there are more than 80,000 clones, about 80% of which are singletons. This clone came up a few times. What it recognizes is unknown. Study-wide points: Lower than median blood TCR clonality before treatment predicted better survival.

Germline CDR1 reads LNHDA; CDR2 reads SQIVND (reference sequence). The length of the CDR3 is 12 residues. The V gene lost 3 bases and the J gene lost 6 bases, with 8 bases spanning the gap. The chain couples TRBV19 to TRBJ1-1; D gene ambiguous. Sequenced here: PBMCs, sampled around atezolizumab (anti-PD-L1) treatment. The sequence was obtained from a man aged 70-80 years with urothelial cancer. The CDR3 loop reads CASSIGNAEAFF. CDR3 nucleotide sequence: TGTGCCAGTAGTATCGGTAATGCTGAAGCTTTCTTT.